The present T cell receptor (beta chain) was sequenced within a study of blood T cell repertoires in COVID-19 (dated by TCRdb to 2019 to 2021). Regarding the research as a whole: Samples from collaborators originated in the United States, Italy and Spain and spanned both the acute and convalescent phases of COVID-19. The prospective study material was composed of cDNA or gDNA derived from T cells, B-cell-depleted T cells, or PBMCs. Deeply sampled blood TCRbeta repertoires from subjects exposed to, actively infected with, or recovered from COVID-19 were included in the dataset. A freely available public database, intended as a resource for researchers studying the immune response to SARS-CoV-2, is where the repertoires were released. The samples were drawn from the first 160 participants of the ongoing ImmuneRACE study and from under 1,500 subjects provided by 6 global collaborators. Sample metadata almost always included a de-identified subject ID, COVID-19 status, age in years and sex. Where available, HLA class I and class II types were obtained from metadata supplied by the sample provider rather than from assay-based typing.

CDR3 length: 12 amino acids, cysteine to phenylalanine. Kept here is only the CDR3 DNA, which spans 36 bases and is read in frame from base 1. V loses 1 base of germline sequence and J loses 6 bases, and the interval between the two ends is 6 bases. Participants in the prospective study were aged about 18 to 90 years, lived in some 24 United States geographic areas, and enrolled through a virtual design. In the prospective study, cohorts were assigned on the basis of participant-reported clinical history obtained from a screening survey and a study questionnaire. In the prospective study, mobile phlebotomists collected whole blood, serum and a nasopharyngeal or oropharyngeal swab from each participant. Over a roughly 2-month period, participants in the prospective study had the option of providing additional blood draws and questionnaires. Before DNA extraction, prospective study blood samples were shipped either frozen or at room temperature.

TCRbeta CDR3 regions were amplified from genomic DNA using the immunoSEQ Assay, a bias-controlled multiplex PCR. On the authors' methods: Nucleated cell counts per sample were estimated from amplification of reference gene primers within the assay. To quantify the absolute abundance of each unique TCRbeta CDR3 rearrangement, sequence reads were collapsed and filtered. For each sample, productive Simpson clonality was calculated as the square root of Simpson's diversity index over productive rearrangements. Not all clones reach the TCRdb copy of this immuneACCESS table, which keeps in-frame sequences only. Checked studies attribute under half of the gap to unresolved V genes and leave the rest unexplained. The DNA gave D and trimming, while V, J and clone size come from that table. The sample contains hundreds of thousands of clones, roughly 89% of them found a single time. The biggest ten clones account for 2.6% of the sample.

In regard to this clone: Its antigen is not yet known. No base quality information exists; no much larger clone differs at one position.

What the study reported, not specific to this receptor: Clinical and demographic metadata were provided uncurated, with the amount varying by source and participant.

This chain is built from TRBV12-3 or TRBV12-4 and TRBJ1-1; too little of a D gene remains to name it. The sequence was collected from a woman aged 25-40 years with acute COVID-19. The sequenced sample was PBMCs or T cells enriched from blood (not recorded which). The CDR3 in this case is CASSLEIAEAFF. The nucleotides are TGTGCCAGCAGTTTAGAAATAGCTGAAGCTTTCTTT.